This T cell receptor beta chain was identified during a study of blood T cell repertoires in COVID-19 (TCRdb year 2020). Notes on the research overall: Samples from collaborators originated in the United States, Italy and Spain and spanned both the acute and convalescent phases of COVID-19. The dataset comprised deeply sampled blood TCRbeta repertoires from subjects exposed to, actively infected with, or recovered from COVID-19. The repertoires were made available in a free public database intended to serve as a resource for research on the immune response to SARS-CoV-2. Nearly every sample came with metadata listing a de-identified subject ID, COVID-19 status, age in years and sex. Where HLA class I and class II types were available, the types were taken from metadata supplied by the sample provider, not from assay-based typing. The prospective study material was composed of cDNA or gDNA derived from T cells, B-cell-depleted T cells, or PBMCs. The samples were drawn from two sources: the first 160 participants of the ongoing ImmuneRACE study, and 1,000 to 1,500 subjects contributed by 6 global collaborators. The investigation overall reported the following: Clinical and demographic metadata were provided uncurated, with the amount varying by source and participant.

TCRbeta CDR3 regions were amplified from genomic DNA using the immunoSEQ Assay, a bias-controlled multiplex PCR. In the paper's pipeline: Nucleated cell counts per sample were estimated from amplification of reference gene primers within the assay. Sequence reads were collapsed and filtered to measure the absolute abundance of every unique TCRbeta CDR3 rearrangement. For each sample, productive Simpson clonality was calculated by taking the square root of Simpson's diversity index across productive rearrangements. TCRdb's version of the immuneACCESS table is confined to in-frame rearrangements and falls short of the full clone set. An unresolved V gene accounts for under half of the shortfall where checked; the remainder is of unknown origin. V and J calls plus clone size are reproduced from that table; the DNA served to infer D and trimming. The sample table records roughly 350,000 clones; 80% to 90% of these occur just once. The ten biggest clones cover roughly a tenth of the sample.

As concerns this clone: Its cognate antigen has yet to be identified. Base qualities are missing; no much larger clone stands one base away.

Reading the germline V gene gives CDR1 KGHSH and CDR2 LQKENI. V and J are trimmed by 5 bases and 5 bases, and the gene matches miss 9 bases of the junction. Inclusive of the bounding cysteine and phenylalanine, the CDR3 is 15 residues long. The read is trimmed to its CDR3 DNA, 45 bases read in frame from base 1. One collaborating source in Seattle enrolled patients during active infection and followed them longitudinally through the course of disease. Each collaborating institution followed its own protocols to collect whole blood in K2EDTA tubes. For TCRbeta analysis, collaborators shipped samples as frozen whole blood, isolated PBMCs, or DNA extracted from either of those sample types.

The sample was peripheral blood. This clonotype was sampled from a woman in her thirties with COVID-19, enrolled during active disease. Rearrangement joined TRBV18 to TRBJ2-5; 9 central bases correspond to TRBD2. The CDR3 sequence is CASSSQREARETQYF. The DNA sequence is TGTGCCAGCTCATCGCAGCGGGAGGCCCGGGAGACCCAGTACTTC.